Below are 18 T cell receptor beta chains sequenced from a single sample in a study of cytomegalovirus exposure and HLA in healthy donors. Both 60 Vbeta primers and 13 Jbeta primers went into the PCR. Measured with immunoSEQ multiplex PCR; TCRdb has only the in-frame clones, and not every one. The sample consists of about 76,000 clones, 70% to 85% of them appearing once. The sequencing input was PBMCs. The source is a man under 40 in good health and CMV-seronegative.

The rearrangement joins TRBV11-2 to TRBJ2-7; possible D gene TRBD1, 5 bases. CDR3 length: 15 residues. V dropped 4 bases and J dropped 3 bases, with 16 bases sitting between them. Germline V lookup: CDR1 SGHAT, CDR2 FQNNGV. CDR3 DNA: TGTGCCAGCAGCTCCCCTCCAACAGGACACTACGAGCAGTACTTC. It is translated as CASSSPPTGHYEQYF.

The V and J genes are TRBV18 and TRBJ1-5; a weak D match, TRBD1 (5 bases). The CDR3 loop spans 14 amino acids. CDR1 and CDR2 (germline): KGHSH, LQKENI. The germline V and J ends were trimmed by 2 bases and 5 bases, with 10 bases remaining between them. CDR3 protein: CASSPWGNDQPQHF. CDR3 nucleotides: TGTGCCAGCTCACCATGGGGCAATGATCAGCCCCAGCATTTT.

This rearrangement joins TRBV15 to TRBJ2-4; D is unclear. Trimming removed 9 bases from V and 7 bases from J, with 10 bases in between. Germline V gene sequence: CDR1 LNHNV, CDR2 YYDKDF (reference sequence). The CDR3 loop spans 11 amino acids. The CDR3 here is CATSVRNIQYF. CDR3 nucleotides: TGTGCCACTTCGGTCCGGAACATTCAGTACTTC.

The table lists this clone with a count of one. V gene TRBV15 combines with J gene TRBJ2-2; TRBD1 is a possible D gene (5 bases). V lost 1 base to trimming and J lost 3 bases, with 6 bases between them. The CDR3 loop spans 14 amino acids. Germline V CDR1 and CDR2: LNHNV, YYDKDF (reference sequence). CDR3 in DNA: TGTGCCACCAGCAGAGTCAGGGACACCGGGGAGCTGTTTTTT. Translating it yields CATSRVRDTGELFF.

The rearrangement uses TRBV4-3 and TRBJ2-3; a possible D gene is TRBD2 (5 bases). This CDR3 comprises 16 residues. In germline, CDR1 is LGHNA, CDR2 YSLEER. Trimming stripped 1 base from V and 2 bases from J, with 13 bases between. The CDR3 DNA sequence: TGCGCCAGCAGCCAAGGGGGAGCTGGCGACACAGATACGCAGTATTTT. This translates into CASSQGGAGDTDTQYF.

A few counts support this clone. V is TRBV11-2 and J is TRBJ2-7; possible D gene TRBD2, 7 bases. This CDR3 is built from 16 residues. V was shortened by 0 bases and J by 4 bases, with 16 bases between the two germline ends. Looked up from germline, CDR1 is SGHAT and CDR2 is FQNNGV. Here the CDR3 reads CASSLEAAGRGYEQYF. DNA for the CDR3: TGTGCCAGCAGCTTAGAGGCGGCAGGGAGGGGGTACGAGCAGTACTTC.

The chain has TRBV4-2 and TRBJ2-2; 7 bases match TRBD2. The CDR3 length is 17 residues. The J segment lost 6 bases and the V segment lost 1 base, leaving 11 bases of the junction unmatched. Germline lookup yields CDR1 LGHNA and CDR2 YNFKEQ. This CDR3 reads CASSQGTRTSASGELFF. The CDR3 region has the DNA TGTGCCAGCAGCCAAGGGACCCGGACTAGTGCGTCCGGGGAGCTGTTTTTT.

The chain uses TRBV27 and TRBJ2-5; D perhaps matches TRBD1 (5 bases). Germline V gives CDR1 MNHEY, CDR2 SMNVEV (reference sequence). This CDR3 is built from 15 residues. V lost 0 bases, J lost 1 base, and 9 bases lay in between. The CDR3 bases are TGTGCCAGCAGTTTATCCCCAGGGCGCCAAGAGACCCAGTACTTC. This encodes CASSLSPGRQETQYF.

The chain links TRBV28 to TRBJ2-7, with 12 bases fitting TRBD1. CDR1 and CDR2 from the germline V gene are MDHEN and SYDVKM. The CDR3 consists of 14 residues. Germline trimming cut 8 bases from V and 4 bases from J; bases unmatched to any gene: 6. CDR3 amino acids: CASGPGQGAYEQYF. CDR3 DNA sequence: TGTGCCAGCGGGCCGGGACAGGGGGCGTACGAGCAGTACTTC. The entire variable domain, with the rest obtained from reference TRBV28 and TRBJ2-7, is as follows: DVKVTQSSRYLVKRTGEKVFLECVQDMDHENMFWYRQDPGLGLRLIYFSYDVKMKEKGDIPEGYSVSREKKERFSLILESASTNQTSMYLCASGPGQGAYEQYFGPGTRLTVT.

The chain employs TRBV18 and TRBJ2-7; maybe TRBD1 (6 bases). CDR3 size: 14 residues. The V gene's germline CDR1 is KGHSH and CDR2 LQKENI. V was cut by 4 bases and J by 4 bases, with 14 bases left in between. CDR3 nucleotide sequence: TGTGCCAGCTCACGAGGAAGGCAGGGGTACGAGCAGTACTTC. Its protein product is CASSRGRQGYEQYF.

In its sample, this clone was seen a few times. The chain employs TRBV4-3 and TRBJ2-3; no clear D. The CDR3 length is 16 residues. Per the germline V gene, CDR1 is LGHNA and CDR2 is YSLEER. Trimming shortened V by 1 base and J by 0 bases, and 11 bases separated the two germline ends. Written as DNA, the CDR3 is TGCGCCAGCAGCCAAGCGTCCCAGACTAGCACAGATACGCAGTATTTT. Its translation is CASSQASQTSTDTQYF.

The DNA for the CDR3 is TGTGCCAGCAGCTTGGACAGGGGGGCATCCTACGAGCAGTACTTC. Translation: CASSLDRGASYEQYF. This chain links TRBV5-4 with TRBJ2-7; 8 bases fit TRBD1. The trim removed 0 bases at V and 1 base at J, leaving 3 bases unmatched. Germline-derived CDR1 and CDR2 are SGHNT and YYREEE (reference sequence). CDR3 length: 15 amino acids.

In its sample, this clone was seen once. The rearrangement joins TRBV5-1 to TRBJ2-3, with 12 positions matching TRBD2. Germline V gene lookup returns CDR1 SGHRS and CDR2 YFSETQ. The CDR3 loop spans 17 amino acids. The ends lost 0 bases at V and 6 bases at J; junction bases unmatched: 8. The CDR3 is CASSLGILAGGQDTQYF. The CDR3 coding sequence is TGCGCCAGCAGCTTGGGGATTCTAGCGGGGGGGCAGGATACGCAGTATTTT.

This clone has just a few counts. The V and J genes are TRBV18 and TRBJ2-3; perhaps TRBD2 as D (5 bases). CDR1 and CDR2 (germline): KGHSH, LQKENI. The CDR3 totals 12 residues. V dropped 4 bases and J dropped 6 bases, with 8 bases sitting between them. Written as DNA, the CDR3 is TGTGCCAGCTCACTAACGGGGGATACGCAGTATTTT. Translation gives CASSLTGDTQYF. The complete variable domain, with remaining parts taken from reference TRBV18 and TRBJ2-3, reads NAGVMQNPRHLVRRRGQEARLRCSPMKGHSHVYWYRQLPEEGLKFMVYLQKENIIDESGMPKERFSAEFPKEGPSILRIQQVVRGDSAAYFCASSLTGDTQYFGPGTRLTVL.

The chain links TRBV7-2 to TRBJ1-5; TRBD1 matches at 9 bases. With 5 bases clipped from V and 5 bases from J, the junction kept 7 bases outside the gene matches. The CDR3 has 15 residues. Germline loops: CDR1 SGHTA, CDR2 FQGNSA. The CDR3 loop reads CASSLRTGDYQPQHF. Here the CDR3 DNA reads TGTGCCAGCAGCCTCAGGACAGGGGACTATCAGCCCCAGCATTTT.

CDR3 sequence: CASSQRGGAGEQFF. The CDR3, as DNA: TGTGCCAGCAGCCAACGGGGGGGAGCGGGTGAGCAGTTCTTC. The chain is built from TRBV6-5 and TRBJ2-1, with 8 bases fitting TRBD2. V dropped 6 bases and J dropped 9; count of bases not matched to a gene: 10. This CDR3 spans 14 amino acids. Germline V gene lookup returns CDR1 MNHEY and CDR2 SVGAGI.

The table lists this clone with a few counts. The genes are TRBV13 and TRBJ2-5; tentatively, D is TRBD1 (5 bases). The ends were cut back, 5 bases at V and 7 bases at J, with 14 bases in the middle. The CDR3 is 13 residues long. Germline V lookup: CDR1 PRHDT, CDR2 FYEKMQ (reference sequence). The CDR3: CASSQGHPVTQYF. DNA of the CDR3: TGTGCCAGCAGCCAGGGCCACCCGGTGACCCAGTACTTC.

In its sample, this clone was seen once. The chain carries TRBV7-9 and TRBJ1-2; D is unresolved. The CDR3 has 15 residues. V dropped 5 bases and J dropped 3 bases, with 16 bases sitting between them. CDR1 and CDR2 from the germline V gene are SEHNR and FQNEAQ (reference sequence). For the CDR3, the DNA is TGTGCCAGCAGCCTAAAAACAAAGGCGGACTATGGCTACACCTTC. It translates to CASSLKTKADYGYTF. The whole variable domain, remainder taken from reference TRBV7-9 and TRBJ1-2, is DTGVSQNPRHKITKRGQNVTFRCDPISEHNRLYWYRQTLGQGPEFLTYFQNEAQLEKSRLLSDRFSAERPKGSFSTLEIQRTEQGDSAMYLCASSLKTKADYGYTFGSGTRLTVV.